This paragraph reports one TCR beta chain. The CDR3 has 18 amino acids. The germline V gene has CDR1 SGHKS and CDR2 YYEKEE (reference sequence). Trimming at V came to 4 bases and at J to 0 bases, leaving 13 bases not matched to a gene. The sample originates from a study of blood T cell repertoires in COVID-19. Only in-frame clones appear in the TCRdb table, and some are missing; sequencing was by immunoSEQ multiplex PCR. Of 85,000 to 120,000 clones listed, roughly four fifths are singletons. The chain recombines TRBV5-5 with TRBJ1-2; 9 bases match TRBD1. Source material: peripheral blood. This clonotype was obtained from a woman aged 55 to 70 with acute or convalescent COVID-19. This chain's CDR3 is CASSLRWTGEGANYGYTF. CDR3 DNA: TGTGCCAGCAGCCTGAGGTGGACAGGGGAGGGAGCTAACTATGGCTACACCTTC.